This T cell receptor beta chain comes out of a study of control samples from healthy donors and cancer patients. The data were produced by immunoSEQ multiplex PCR, yet TCRdb's version contains in-frame clones alone and is incomplete. The table includes about 110,000 clones, more than 85% detected once. This CDR3 has 17 amino acids. The chain carries TRBV21-1 and TRBJ1-6; TRBD1 is the table's D call, not checked against the DNA. TRBV21-1 is reported as a pseudogene. This clonotype originated in a woman aged 45-59 years in good health. The sequencing input was blood. In DNA form, the CDR3 reads TGTGCCAGGTTCATAGATTCAGGGGGCGTTGGTAATTCACCCCTCCACTTT. Amino acid sequence: CARFIDSGGVGNSPLHF.